This paragraph covers one T cell receptor (beta chain) sequence. No antigen is known for it. Using immunoSEQ multiplex PCR, the repertoire was profiled, and TCRdb retains in-frame clones only, with some absent. The table records 100,000 or so clones, 88% of them present only once. These data are taken from a study of T cell responses to AZD1222 COVID-19 vaccine. About the research overall: Analysis merged second doses at about 4 or about 12 weeks.

Study outcomes and limitations: When two AZD1222 doses had been given, Spike-specific TCR breadth and depth rose. Females outnumbered males among donors, who were mostly white British; clonal diversity was possibly underestimated. Unmutated variant regions are reportedly the target of nearly half of TCRs that are spike-specific.

The V gene lost 1 base and the J gene lost 3 bases, with 11 bases spanning the gap. Germline loops: CDR1 SGHVS, CDR2 FQNEAQ. This CDR3 is 15 amino acids long. This chain connects TRBV7-8 to TRBJ2-3; D perhaps matches TRBD1 (6 bases). The sequence was collected from an adult in good health. The sequences come from peripheral blood, collected on day 0 of AZD1222 vaccination. Here the CDR3 reads CASSLDTGMTDTQYF. As DNA, the CDR3 is TGTGCCAGCAGCTTAGATACAGGGATGACAGATACGCAGTATTTT.